The subject of this entry is one T cell receptor (beta chain). Its antigen remains unidentified. A much larger clone is a single base away; this may be a read error. TCR beta CDR3 regions were amplified from RNA transcripts for repertoire sequencing. The first round of RT-PCR was done with HTBI primers and the Qiagen OneStep RT-PCR kit, and was followed by a second round of multiplex PCR, then size selection and purification. Sequencing of the libraries was carried out on an Illumina HiSeq2000 in paired-end mode with 100 bp reads. The paper's data handling went like this. SOAPnuke was used for read processing, and reads with adapters, uncalled bases, a mean Phred below 15, or no exact constant-primer or identifier match were discarded. COPE v1.2.5 was used to merge high-quality paired reads. Each unique nucleotide sequence was defined as a clonotype, and clonotypes were aligned to IMGT TRB V, D and J references with MiTCR v1.1. The analysis was limited to V-J combinations with a frequency above 0.0001, which together covered approximately 99% of repertoires. For each V-J combination, a TCR clonal expansion and chaos score was defined as F50 clonal expansion divided by the chaos observed in the TCRdist matrix. Features were reduced by Welch's t-statistics and random forest to approximately 13 V-J combinations, which fed a naive Bayes classifier. The similarity between thyroid and blood repertoires was quantified using the Morisita-Horn index. TCRdb reprocessing: public reads trimmed at Q25 with fastp, clones called with MiXCR, in-frame beta chains kept. Duplicate CDR3 protein sequences are folded into a single record with the most common DNA and genes. These V and J calls are TCRdb output, not the study's own analysis. The sample table shows around 520,000 distinct CDR3 sequences, and roughly 40% are seen once. In total, the top ten clones hold about 4.1% of the sample.

The germline V end is reduced by 0 bases and the J end by 7 bases; junction bases left unmatched: 14. From the cysteine through the phenylalanine, the CDR3 covers 18 amino acids. Only the CDR3 part of the read is kept: 54 bases, read in frame from the first base. Looking up the germline V gene yields CDR1 SGHAT and CDR2 FQNNGV. This sample was included in a study of Graves' ophthalmopathy and Graves' hyperthyroidism (dated by TCRdb to between 2018 and 2020). Background on the whole study: A patient counted as having stable hyperthyroidism if there was no progression to ophthalmopathy within 18 months of follow-up. Following sample collection, hyperthyroidism patients were given methimazole at a starting dose of 30 mg daily, and ophthalmopathy patients were given high-dose intravenous methylprednisolone. In over five hyperthyroidism patients, T-cell repertoires of thyroid tissue and blood were compared. In total, approximately 140 blood samples were TCR-sequenced: approximately 42 ophthalmopathy, about 75 hyperthyroidism and some 17 hyperthyroidism-to-ophthalmopathy patients. For independent validation, a separate cohort was made up of approximately 18 hyperthyroidism patients plus 17 patients who later progressed from hyperthyroidism to ophthalmopathy. A discovery set of 90 to 100 patients (around 44 ophthalmopathy, approximately 58 stable hyperthyroidism) was enrolled to explore V-J signatures distinguishing ophthalmopathy from hyperthyroidism. To tell Graves' ophthalmopathy apart from Graves' hyperthyroidism, and to predict which patients would progress to ophthalmopathy, the study relied on TCR beta repertoire signatures.

The hyperthyroidism patients were 18 to 65 years old and newly diagnosed, with a disease duration of less than 2 months. Patients with other autoimmune diseases, uncontrolled infections, pregnancy or lactation were excluded from the study. Diagnosis relied on clinical symptoms, serum thyroxine, TRAb, thyroid ultrasound and orbital computed tomography. Trizol reagent was used to extract the total RNA, and its quality was then checked on an Agilent 2100 Bioanalyzer. What the authors observed across the whole study: In validation, the model predicted ophthalmopathy progression with about 71% sensitivity and 72.22% specificity; 12 predicted patients were CT-confirmed with GO in a median of around 6.5 months. Sample size was not statistically predetermined, and group allocation was not concealed from the investigators. Most of the expanded thyroid clonotypes with a frequency above 0.001 were also detected in blood, and it was suggested that the thyroid immune response may be reflected by blood repertoires. The 13-signature model separated ophthalmopathy from stable hyperthyroidism with approximately 85% sensitivity and approximately 81% specificity in cross-validation, and 80%/75% in the test set.

This TCR came from an adult man with Graves' hyperthyroidism. The source material was peripheral blood or thyroid tissue (not recorded which). The sequence links TRBV11-2 to TRBJ2-7, with 11 junctional bases fitting TRBD1. This receptor has the CDR3 CASSLDSAEDRGRREQYF. At the DNA level, the sequence is TGTGCCAGCAGCTTAGATAGCGCGGAGGACAGGGGGCGAAGGGAGCAGTACTTC.